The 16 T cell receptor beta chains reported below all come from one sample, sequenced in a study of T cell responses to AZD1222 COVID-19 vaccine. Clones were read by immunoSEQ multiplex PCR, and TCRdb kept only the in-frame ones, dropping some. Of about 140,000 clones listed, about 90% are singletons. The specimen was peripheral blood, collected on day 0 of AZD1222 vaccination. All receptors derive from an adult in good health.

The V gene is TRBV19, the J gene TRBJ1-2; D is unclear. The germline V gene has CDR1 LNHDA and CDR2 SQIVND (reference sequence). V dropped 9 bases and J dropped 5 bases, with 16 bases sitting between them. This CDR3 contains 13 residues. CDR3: CASTRGSRYGYTF. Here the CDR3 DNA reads TGTGCCAGCACGAGAGGATCTCGGTATGGCTACACCTTC.

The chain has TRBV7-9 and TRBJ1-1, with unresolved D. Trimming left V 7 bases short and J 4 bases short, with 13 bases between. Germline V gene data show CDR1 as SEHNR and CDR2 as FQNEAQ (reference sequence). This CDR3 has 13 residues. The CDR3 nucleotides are TGTGCCAGCAACCTCCCCGGGCCCACTGAAGCTTTCTTT. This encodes CASNLPGPTEAFF.

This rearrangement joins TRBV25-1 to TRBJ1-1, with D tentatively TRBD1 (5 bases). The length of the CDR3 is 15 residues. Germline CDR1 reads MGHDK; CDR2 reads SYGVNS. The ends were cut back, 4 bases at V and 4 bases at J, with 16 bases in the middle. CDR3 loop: CASSVQGSSSTEAFF. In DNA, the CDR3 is TGTGCCAGCAGTGTTCAGGGTAGTTCGAGCACTGAAGCTTTCTTT.

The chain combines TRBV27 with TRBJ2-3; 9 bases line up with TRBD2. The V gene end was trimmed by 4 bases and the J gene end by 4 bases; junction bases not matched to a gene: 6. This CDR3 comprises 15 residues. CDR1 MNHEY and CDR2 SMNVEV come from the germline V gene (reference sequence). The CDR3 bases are TGTGCCAGCAGTTCCGTTAGCGGGAGCCCAGATACGCAGTATTTT. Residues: CASSSVSGSPDTQYF.

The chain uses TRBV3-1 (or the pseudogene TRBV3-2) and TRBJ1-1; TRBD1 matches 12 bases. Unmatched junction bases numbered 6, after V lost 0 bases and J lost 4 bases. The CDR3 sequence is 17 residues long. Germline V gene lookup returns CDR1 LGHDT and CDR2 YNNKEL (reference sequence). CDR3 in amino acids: CASSQDRGTGGLTEAFF. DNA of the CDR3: TGTGCCAGCAGCCAAGACCGAGGGACAGGGGGCCTCACTGAAGCTTTCTTT.

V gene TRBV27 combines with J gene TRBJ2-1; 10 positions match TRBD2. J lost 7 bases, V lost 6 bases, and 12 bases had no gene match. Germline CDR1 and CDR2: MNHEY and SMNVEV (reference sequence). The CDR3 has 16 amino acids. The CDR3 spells CASSLAGARMMNEQFF. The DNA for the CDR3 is TGTGCCAGCAGCCTAGCGGGAGCCCGTATGATGAATGAGCAGTTCTTC.

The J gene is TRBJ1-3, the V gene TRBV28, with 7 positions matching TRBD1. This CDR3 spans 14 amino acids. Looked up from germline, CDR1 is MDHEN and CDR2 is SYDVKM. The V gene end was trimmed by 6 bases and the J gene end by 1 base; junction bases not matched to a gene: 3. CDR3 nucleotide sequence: TGTGCCAGCAGGATGACAGGGTCTGGAAACACCATATATTTT. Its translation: CASRMTGSGNTIYF.

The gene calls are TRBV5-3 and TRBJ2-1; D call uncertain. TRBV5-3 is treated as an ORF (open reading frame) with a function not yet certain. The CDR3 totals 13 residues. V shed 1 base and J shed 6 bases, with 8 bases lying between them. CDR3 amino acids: CARSLKGTNEQFF. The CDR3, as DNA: TGTGCCAGAAGCTTGAAGGGCACCAATGAGCAGTTCTTC.

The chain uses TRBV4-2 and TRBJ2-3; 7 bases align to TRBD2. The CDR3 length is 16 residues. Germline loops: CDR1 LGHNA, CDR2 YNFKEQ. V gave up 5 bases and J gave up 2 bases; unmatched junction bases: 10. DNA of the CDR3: TGTGCCAGCAGCTACGGGGGAGGGCGAGACACAGATACGCAGTATTTT. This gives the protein CASSYGGGRDTDTQYF.

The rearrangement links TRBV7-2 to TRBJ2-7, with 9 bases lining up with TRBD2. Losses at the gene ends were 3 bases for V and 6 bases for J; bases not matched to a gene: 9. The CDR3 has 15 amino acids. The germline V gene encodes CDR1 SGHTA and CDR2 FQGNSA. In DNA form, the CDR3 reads TGTGCCAGCAGCTTTGAAGCGGGAGGCCGTCTCGAGCAGTACTTC. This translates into CASSFEAGGRLEQYF.

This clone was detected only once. The CDR3 coding sequence is TGCGCCAGCAGCTTGGATTTAAAGGCTGAAGCTTTCTTT. Its protein product is CASSLDLKAEAFF. This rearrangement joins TRBV5-1 to TRBJ1-1, with D uncertain. Deletions cut 0 bases from V and 6 bases from J, with 9 bases between. This CDR3 comprises 13 residues. Germline V gene lookup returns CDR1 SGHRS and CDR2 YFSETQ.

The CDR3, as DNA: TGCGCCAGCAGTTACCAGGGGGCCTATGGCTACACCTTC. Its protein is CASSYQGAYGYTF. The V and J genes are TRBV4-3 and TRBJ1-2, with 8 bases lining up with TRBD1. The V gene's germline CDR1 is LGHNA and CDR2 YSLEER. This CDR3 is 13 amino acids long. After removal of 6 bases from V and 4 bases from J, the junction contained 4 bases not matched to a gene.

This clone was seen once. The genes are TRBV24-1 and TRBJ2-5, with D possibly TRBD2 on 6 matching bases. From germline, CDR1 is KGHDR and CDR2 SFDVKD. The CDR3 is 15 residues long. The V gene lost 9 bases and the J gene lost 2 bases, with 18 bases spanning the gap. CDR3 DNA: TGTGCCACCCGCGCGGAGGGGAGAGGTCAAGAGACCCAGTACTTC. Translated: CATRAEGRGQETQYF.

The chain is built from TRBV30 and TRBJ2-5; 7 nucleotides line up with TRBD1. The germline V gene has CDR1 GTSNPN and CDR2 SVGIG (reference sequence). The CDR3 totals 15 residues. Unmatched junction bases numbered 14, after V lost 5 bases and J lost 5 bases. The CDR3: CAWSELQGIGETQYF. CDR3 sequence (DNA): TGTGCCTGGTCGGAGTTACAGGGGATAGGGGAGACCCAGTACTTC.

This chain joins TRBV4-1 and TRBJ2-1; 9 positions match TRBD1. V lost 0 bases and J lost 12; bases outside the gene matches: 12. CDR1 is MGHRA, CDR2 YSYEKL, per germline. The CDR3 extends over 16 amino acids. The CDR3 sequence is CASSQDRGQGWTRQFF. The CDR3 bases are TGCGCCAGCAGCCAAGACCGGGGACAGGGCTGGACCCGGCAGTTCTTC.

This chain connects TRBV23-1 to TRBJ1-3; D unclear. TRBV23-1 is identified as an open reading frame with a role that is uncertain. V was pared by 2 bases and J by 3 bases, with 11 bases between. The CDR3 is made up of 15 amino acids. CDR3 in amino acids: CASSQRVADGNTIYF. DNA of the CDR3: TGCGCCAGCAGTCAAAGGGTCGCCGATGGAAACACCATATATTTT.